Listed below are T cell receptor beta chains from one sample, sequenced in a study of T cell responses to AZD1222 COVID-19 vaccine. Clones were read by immunoSEQ multiplex PCR, and TCRdb kept only the in-frame ones, dropping some. The table includes 30,000 to 35,000 clones, approximately 93% detected once. Sequenced here: peripheral blood, sampled on day 0 of AZD1222 vaccination. All receptors derive from an adult in good health. The CDR3 runs from the conserved cysteine through the conserved F or W. A D gene is named only where the DNA matches it firmly. Clone size, where shown, is once, few, many, or a class for clones that have expanded.

v_gene: TRBV6-6; j_gene: TRBJ2-5; abundance: .; d_gene: .; CDR3aa: CASSTGVQETQYF; CDR3nt: TGTGCCAGCAGTACCGGGGTACAAGAGACCCAGTACTTC
v_gene: TRBV19; j_gene: TRBJ1-4; abundance: .; d_gene: TRBD1; CDR3aa: CASSDSGQGSEKLFF; CDR3nt: TGTGCCAGTAGTGACTCGGGACAGGGCTCTGAAAAACTGTTTTTT
v_gene: TRBV18; j_gene: TRBJ2-7; abundance: .; d_gene: .; CDR3aa: CASSPRNTGPPNYEQYF; CDR3nt: TGTGCCAGCTCACCACGCAATACCGGCCCACCAAACTACGAGCAGTACTTC
v_gene: TRBV5-8; j_gene: TRBJ2-3; abundance: once; d_gene: TRBD2; CDR3aa: CASSRPGLAVPDTQYF; CDR3nt: TGTGCCAGCAGCCGACCGGGACTAGCTGTTCCAGATACGCAGTATTTT
v_gene: TRBV5-1; j_gene: TRBJ1-5; abundance: .; d_gene: .; CDR3aa: CASSLQPSTDFSNQPQHF; CDR3nt: TGCGCCAGCAGCTTACAGCCAAGTACCGACTTTAGCAATCAGCCCCAGCATTTT
v_gene: TRBV30; j_gene: TRBJ1-2; abundance: .; d_gene: .; CDR3aa: CAWSGVNYGYTF; CDR3nt: TGTGCCTGGAGTGGTGTAAACTATGGCTACACCTTC
v_gene: TRBV5-4; j_gene: TRBJ2-5; abundance: .; d_gene: .; CDR3aa: CASSLGGVETQYF; CDR3nt: TGTGCCAGCAGCTTGGGAGGGGTAGAGACCCAGTACTTC
v_gene: TRBV7-6; j_gene: TRBJ2-7; abundance: .; d_gene: .; CDR3aa: CASGPLEIRGPAREQYF; CDR3nt: TGTGCCAGCGGGCCATTAGAAATCCGAGGTCCAGCGAGGGAGCAGTACTTC
v_gene: TRBV19; j_gene: TRBJ2-2; abundance: .; d_gene: TRBD2; CDR3aa: CASSIGLAGNTGELFF; CDR3nt: TGTGCCAGTAGTATTGGGCTAGCGGGGAACACCGGGGAGCTGTTTTTT
v_gene: TRBV9; j_gene: TRBJ1-2; abundance: once; d_gene: .; CDR3aa: CASSADEQYGYTF; CDR3nt: TGTGCCAGCAGCGCCGACGAACAGTATGGCTACACCTTC
v_gene: TRBV18; j_gene: TRBJ1-5; abundance: .; d_gene: TRBD1; CDR3aa: CASSRGQLNRPQHF; CDR3nt: TGTGCCAGCTCACGGGGACAGTTAAATCGGCCCCAGCATTTT
v_gene: TRBV11-2; j_gene: TRBJ2-4; abundance: .; d_gene: .; CDR3aa: CASSTRGAAGNIQYF; CDR3nt: TGTGCCAGCAGCACCAGGGGGGCAGCGGGAAACATTCAGTACTTC
v_gene: TRBV6-5; j_gene: TRBJ1-5; abundance: .; d_gene: TRBD1; CDR3aa: CASGGQDNQPQHF; CDR3nt: TGTGCCAGTGGGGGACAGGACAATCAGCCCCAGCATTTT
v_gene: TRBV5-6; j_gene: TRBJ1-4; abundance: .; d_gene: TRBD1; CDR3aa: CASSLEGAVREKLFF; CDR3nt: TGTGCCAGCAGCTTGGAGGGGGCGGTTAGGGAAAAACTGTTTTTT